The T cell receptor (beta chain) under discussion was sequenced for a study of cytomegalovirus exposure and HLA in healthy donors. Study-level information: HLA-typed donors were the source of about 85 million unique TCRs, which an early data release held.

The study, taken as a whole, reports: Earlier results showed most TCR beta V segments being productive about 87% or about 30% of the time. Per a later analysis, 15,000 to 20,000 TCR beta sequences showed association with HLA alleles at 0.05 false discovery rate. In vitro work confirmed that three CMV-associated chains recognize CMV antigens.

The study ran its PCR with 60 Vbeta and 13 Jbeta primers. The repertoire was sequenced with immunoSEQ multiplex PCR; TCRdb's copy has only in-frame clones and lacks some. The table has 180,000 or so clones, around 80% seen once. Remarks on this clone: As yet, its antigen is unknown.

Germline CDR1 is SNHLY and CDR2 is FYNNEI. The V gene lost 8 bases and the J gene lost 4 bases, with 18 bases spanning the gap. The length of the CDR3 is 15 residues. The receptor was isolated from a woman between 40 and 55 years old in good health and CMV-seropositive. The specimen sequenced was PBMCs. The chain is built from TRBV2 and TRBJ1-5, with a weak D call TRBD1 (6 bases). The CDR3 protein is CASRKAGDNNQPQHF. For the CDR3, the DNA is TGTGCCAGCCGGAAAGCAGGGGACAATAATCAGCCCCAGCATTTT.